A single sample gave rise to the 8 T cell receptor beta chains below, sequenced in a study of blood T cell repertoires in COVID-19. Measured with immunoSEQ multiplex PCR; TCRdb has only the in-frame clones, and not every one. The profile shows about 130,000 clones, 65% to 90% of them singletons. Material for sequencing was peripheral blood. The receptor source for this set is a woman aged 80 or older with acute or convalescent COVID-19.

This clone has just one count. The chain uses TRBV6-6 and TRBJ1-5, with 9 bases identical to TRBD1. The CDR3 runs to 15 residues. Germline loops: CDR1 MNHNY, CDR2 SVGAGI (reference sequence). Unmatched junction bases numbered 7, after V lost 6 bases and J lost 4 bases. This CDR3 reads CASSDLTGGNQPQHF. The CDR3 DNA reads TGTGCCAGCAGCGACTTGACAGGGGGAAATCAGCCCCAGCATTTT.

This clone was observed a few times. The rearrangement links TRBV27 to TRBJ1-6; D unresolved. Trimming removed 2 bases from V and 6 bases from J, with 11 bases in between. CDR1 and CDR2 (germline): MNHEY, SMNVEV (reference sequence). This CDR3 contains 15 residues. Here the CDR3 reads CASSLRFSGNSPLHF. Written as DNA, the CDR3 is TGTGCCAGCAGTTTAAGGTTCTCGGGTAATTCACCCCTCCACTTT.

The chain joins TRBV3-1 (or the pseudogene TRBV3-2) to TRBJ2-1; 9 positions agree with TRBD2. The V gene's germline CDR1 is LGHDT and CDR2 YNNKEL (reference sequence). This CDR3 contains 16 residues. V trimming: 1 base; J trimming: 7 bases; junction bases outside the gene matches: 8. The CDR3 DNA sequence: TGTGCCAGCAGCCAAGGCGGGGGGGCTGGTTCTAATGAGCAGTTCTTC. Translating gives CASSQGGGAGSNEQFF.

V gene TRBV6-5 combines with J gene TRBJ1-4, with 11 bases lining up with TRBD1. With 5 bases clipped from V and 8 bases from J, the junction kept 7 bases outside the gene matches. In germline, CDR1 is MNHEY, CDR2 SVGAGI. The CDR3 spans 15 residues. Written as DNA, the CDR3 is TGTGCCAGCAGTCGTACGGGACAGGGGGGAGAAAAACTGTTTTTT. This codes for CASSRTGQGGEKLFF.

This sequence joins TRBV6-2 or TRBV6-3 and TRBJ2-5; D is perhaps TRBD2 (5 bases). Germline V gene data show CDR1 as MNHEY and CDR2 as SVGEGT. V was cut by 6 bases and J by 0 bases, with 17 bases left in between. The CDR3 covers 16 residues. The CDR3 DNA follows: TGTGCCAGCAGCCGCCCCCCGGGCGGGTACCAAGAGACCCAGTACTTC. Amino acids: CASSRPPGGYQETQYF.

This clone was seen a few times. The chain carries TRBV11-2 and TRBJ1-1, with D possibly being TRBD1 (5 bases). The CDR3 contains 15 residues. Between the trimmed V and J ends, which lost 2 bases and 1 base, there was a span of 11 bases. Germline CDR1 SGHAT, CDR2 FQNNGV. The CDR3 here is CASSLQGTQNTEAFF. CDR3 DNA: TGTGCCAGCAGCTTACAGGGCACCCAGAACACTGAAGCTTTCTTT.

J is TRBJ2-6 and V is TRBV27; no reliable D call. The CDR3 contains 18 residues. Germline values: CDR1 MNHEY, CDR2 SMNVEV (reference sequence). Trimming pared 3 bases from V and 0 bases from J, leaving 15 bases between. CDR3 loop: CASSFWWQAISGANVLTF. CDR3 coding DNA: TGTGCCAGCAGTTTTTGGTGGCAGGCAATCTCTGGGGCCAACGTCCTGACTTTC.

V usage is TRBV19 and J usage is TRBJ2-1; 8 bases are a match to TRBD2. The CDR3 contains 16 residues. Germline CDR1 and CDR2: LNHDA and SQIVND (reference sequence). V shed 4 bases, J shed 5 bases, and the junction held 10 bases outside the gene matches. The CDR3 region has the DNA TGTGCCAGTAGTAACAGCGGGGGCACCCAAAACAATGAGCAGTTCTTC. Translating gives CASSNSGGTQNNEQFF.